This passage covers 32 T cell receptor beta chains from one sample sequenced in a study of blood T cells in healthy people across ages. A J-beta primer mix and a sample-barcoded 5' primer were used in a second PCR of roughly 6 to 12 cycles. TCRdb called the 5' RACE reads again in MiXCR, with one record for every CDR3 protein. Among about a million distinct CDR3 sequences, roughly 47% were seen once, and the ten largest hold 20% to 25%. The sample taken for sequencing was blood. The receptor set was obtained from a woman aged 55-69 years in good health.

This clonotype was seen many times. The V call is TRBV3-1, the J call TRBJ2-5, with D possibly being TRBD2 (5 bases). Germline values: CDR1 LGHDT, CDR2 YNNKEL (reference sequence). The V end lost 4 bases, the J end lost 1 base, and 13 bases lay between the germline ends. The CDR3 consists of 15 residues. The CDR3 region is CASSRRSAVQETQYF. The CDR3 coding sequence is TGTGCCAGCAGCCGCCGCTCAGCGGTCCAAGAGACCCAGTACTTC.

This clonotype appeared once. The V gene is TRBV19, the J gene TRBJ2-3; D unclear. With 6 bases removed from V and 8 bases from J, the gap between germline ends came to 12 bases. The CDR3 contains 12 residues. The germline V gene has CDR1 LNHDA and CDR2 SQIVND (reference sequence). The CDR3 DNA follows: TGTGCCAGTAGCCCCTCGACCGCTACGCAGTATTTT. As protein: CASSPSTATQYF.

The chain links TRBV7-8 to TRBJ2-5; 12 bases match TRBD2. Germline-derived CDR1 and CDR2 are SGHVS and FQNEAQ. CDR3 size: 18 residues. V was clipped by 0 bases and J by 8 bases; unmatched bases: 13. The CDR3 spells CASSLALAGGLKRDTQYF. The CDR3 DNA sequence: TGTGCCAGCAGCTTAGCACTAGCGGGAGGTTTGAAGAGAGATACCCAGTACTTC.

V gene TRBV2 combines with J gene TRBJ1-6; D call uncertain. Germline values: CDR1 SNHLY, CDR2 FYNNEI. CDR3 length: 14 amino acids. The germline V and J ends were trimmed by 1 base and 3 bases, with 4 bases remaining between them. CDR3 sequence reads: CASSEGFYNSPLHF. CDR3 sequence (DNA): TGTGCCAGCAGTGAAGGCTTCTATAATTCACCCCTCCACTTT.

The genes are TRBV27 and TRBJ2-7; unclear D gene. CDR1 and CDR2 (germline): MNHEY, SMNVEV (reference sequence). The CDR3 spans 15 residues. V was pared by 6 bases and J by 0 bases, with 15 bases between. This CDR3 reads CASSPVGPSSYEQYF. CDR3 sequence (DNA): TGTGCCAGCAGCCCAGTAGGGCCTAGCTCCTACGAGCAGTACTTC.

The J gene is TRBJ2-7, the V gene TRBV27; no clear D gene. Germline loops: CDR1 MNHEY, CDR2 SMNVEV (reference sequence). The CDR3 has 13 amino acids. Trimming removed 6 bases from V and 0 bases from J, with 9 bases in between. CDR3 DNA sequence: TGTGCCAGCAGGACATCGAACTCCTACGAGCAGTACTTC. Amino acid sequence: CASRTSNSYEQYF.

As to this clonotype: A much bigger clone sits one base away, suggesting this may be a read error. V is TRBV11-1 and J is TRBJ2-7; 10 bases are shared with TRBD2. The CDR3 runs 15 residues. The germline V gene has CDR1 SGHAT and CDR2 FQDESV (reference sequence). The CDR3 bases are TGTGGCAGCAGCCCGGGACTAGCGTACTCCTACGAGCAGTACTTC. It translates to CGSSPGLAYSYEQYF.

This rearrangement joins TRBV20-1 to TRBJ2-3; 8 bases line up with TRBD2. This CDR3 region has 14 residues. Germline V CDR1 and CDR2: DFQATT, SNEGSKA (reference sequence). J gave up 6 bases and V 5 bases, and 10 bases lay outside the gene matches. The CDR3 reads CSAEGRAGGDTQYF. The CDR3 DNA follows: TGCAGTGCTGAGGGCCGCGCGGGGGGTGATACGCAGTATTTT.

The gene calls are TRBV7-2 and TRBJ2-3; no clear D gene. Germline values: CDR1 SGHTA, CDR2 FQGNSA. With 3 bases removed from V and 0 bases from J, the gap between germline ends came to 16 bases. The CDR3 runs to 17 residues. CDR3 region: CASSFYAFAESTDTQYF. The CDR3 DNA sequence: TGTGCCAGCAGCTTTTACGCCTTTGCCGAAAGCACAGATACGCAGTATTTT.

This sequence joins TRBV5-1 and TRBJ2-7; D is perhaps TRBD1 or TRBD2 (6 bases each). The J call may be in error: the DNA end matches TRBJ2-4 better. The CDR3 runs 13 residues. Germline loops: CDR1 SGHRS, CDR2 YFSETQ. This chain's CDR3 is CASSLARGDIQYF. CDR3 sequence (DNA): TGCGCCAGCAGCTTGGCAAGGGGGGACATTCAGTACTTC.

The sample holds one count of this clonotype. The V gene is TRBV29-1, the J gene TRBJ2-7; 9 bases line up with TRBD2. Germline CDR1 and CDR2: SQVTM and ANQGSEA. The CDR3 has 12 amino acids. The V and J ends lost 8 bases and 9 bases, in that order; junction bases with no gene match: 11. The CDR3 loop is CSFRPAGGGQYF. The CDR3 DNA sequence: TGCAGCTTCCGACCAGCGGGAGGAGGGCAGTACTTC.

This chain uses TRBV7-8 with TRBJ1-2; TRBD1 matches 9 bases. The CDR3 totals 13 residues. Looked up from germline, CDR1 is SGHVS and CDR2 is FQNEAQ. With 7 bases clipped from V and 6 bases from J, the junction kept 6 bases outside the gene matches. In nucleotides, the CDR3 is TGTGCCAGCAAACACAGGGGGCGGAATGGCTACACCTTC. It encodes CASKHRGRNGYTF.

This clonotype was counted a few times. The chain recombines TRBV20-1 with TRBJ2-7; 13 bases are a match to TRBD2. This CDR3 contains 16 residues. The germline gives CDR1 DFQATT, CDR2 SNEGSKA (reference sequence). Trimming at V came to 6 bases and at J to 1 base, leaving 9 bases not matched to a gene. CDR3: CSAIGLAGVGSYEQYF. The CDR3 coding sequence is TGCAGTGCAATTGGACTAGCGGGAGTCGGGTCCTACGAGCAGTACTTC.

This clonotype occurred many times. The V gene is TRBV18, the J gene TRBJ1-6; D is undetermined. The CDR3 runs to 12 residues. Between the trimmed V and J ends, which lost 2 bases and 8 bases, there was a span of 4 bases. Germline lookup yields CDR1 KGHSH and CDR2 LQKENI. CDR3 residues: CASSPGDSPLHF. CDR3 nucleotide sequence: TGTGCCAGCTCACCAGGAGATTCACCCCTCCACTTT.

This chain joins TRBV12-3 or TRBV12-4 and TRBJ1-1; no definite D call. The CDR3 covers 10 residues. Trimming took 6 bases from V and 9 from J, leaving 8 bases between them. The CDR3 loop is CASSTHKAFF. CDR3 nucleotide sequence: TGTGCCAGCAGCACCCACAAAGCTTTCTTT.

CDR3 nucleotides: TGCAGTGGTGGAGGCAGGGTCTACGAGCAGTACTTC. As protein: CSGGGRVYEQYF. The rearrangement joins TRBV20-1 to TRBJ2-7; D possibly matches TRBD1 or TRBD2 (5 bases each). V was pared by 7 bases and J by 3 bases, with 13 bases between. In germline, CDR1 is DFQATT, CDR2 SNEGSKA (reference sequence). The length of the CDR3 is 12 residues.

The rearrangement joins TRBV27 to TRBJ2-3; TRBD2 aligns across 10 bases. Unmatched junction bases numbered 6, after V lost 5 bases and J lost 4 bases. Looked up from germline, CDR1 is MNHEY and CDR2 is SMNVEV (reference sequence). The CDR3 is 15 amino acids. The CDR3 loop is CASSPPTSGSDTQYF. Written as DNA, the CDR3 is TGTGCCAGCAGTCCTCCGACTAGCGGGTCAGATACGCAGTATTTT.

This clonotype was seen a handful of times. The chain uses TRBV20-1 and TRBJ1-1; no definite D call. V gave up 3 bases and J gave up 1 base, with 12 bases separating them. The CDR3 extends over 14 amino acids. Per germline, CDR1 DFQATT and CDR2 SNEGSKA (reference sequence). CDR3 loop: CSARDSKRNTEAFF. The CDR3 DNA follows: TGCAGTGCTAGGGATAGCAAGAGGAACACTGAAGCTTTCTTT.

J is TRBJ2-7 and V is TRBV20-1; D unresolved. TRBJ2-5 explains the end of the DNA better; the J call may be wrong. From germline, CDR1 is DFQATT and CDR2 SNEGSKA (reference sequence). The CDR3 has 14 residues. The CDR3 spells CSASSFQAQETQYF. CDR3 DNA sequence: TGCAGTGCTAGTTCCTTTCAGGCTCAAGAGACCCAGTACTTC.

The chain carries TRBV28 and TRBJ1-1; D is uncertain. V was clipped by 5 bases and J by 1 base, with 11 bases between them. This CDR3 is built from 14 residues. The germline gives CDR1 MDHEN, CDR2 SYDVKM. This CDR3 reads CASSTTQKNTEAFF. CDR3 DNA: TGTGCCAGCAGTACAACACAGAAGAACACTGAAGCTTTCTTT.

This clonotype was counted only a few times. The chain has TRBV5-1 and TRBJ2-3; a weak D match, TRBD2 (6 bases). Germline loops: CDR1 SGHRS, CDR2 YFSETQ. Trimming cost V 1 base and J 5 bases, with 14 bases left between them. The CDR3 has 15 residues. The CDR3 spells CASSLYTGDLDTQYF. For the CDR3, the DNA is TGCGCCAGCAGCTTGTATACGGGGGACCTAGATACGCAGTATTTT.

This sequence joins TRBV20-1 and TRBJ2-1, with 8 positions matching TRBD2. This CDR3 has 19 amino acids. Germline CDR1 reads DFQATT; CDR2 reads SNEGSKA (reference sequence). V lost 0 bases, J lost 1 base, and 14 bases stayed unmatched. CDR3 in DNA: TGCAGTGCTAGAGATGAAGGAGCTAGCGGGTTAGGGTCCTACAATGAGCAGTTCTTC. Translated: CSARDEGASGLGSYNEQFF.

The sample holds a few counts of this clonotype. V usage is TRBV9 and J usage is TRBJ2-6; the D gene is possibly TRBD1 (5 bases). The V end lost 0 bases, the J end lost 0 bases, and 10 bases lay between the germline ends. This CDR3 contains 17 residues. CDR1 is SGDLS, CDR2 YYNGEE, per germline. The CDR3: CASSVAGHSSGANVLTF. CDR3 DNA: TGTGCCAGCAGCGTAGCTGGACACAGCTCTGGGGCCAACGTCCTGACTTTC.

The gene calls are TRBV4-3 and TRBJ2-7; D ambiguous. From germline, CDR1 is LGHNA and CDR2 YSLEER. The ends were cut back, 2 bases at V and 2 bases at J, with 19 bases in the middle. The CDR3 is 17 residues long. In nucleotides, the CDR3 is TGCGCCAGCAGCCAAAACGTATATGTGGCGCCCACCTACGAGCAGTACTTC. Its translation is CASSQNVYVAPTYEQYF.

V usage is TRBV29-1 and J usage is TRBJ1-1; D is undetermined. V lost 3 bases to trimming and J lost 1 base, with 12 bases between them. From germline, CDR1 is SQVTM and CDR2 ANQGSEA. This CDR3 comprises 14 residues. CDR3 amino acids: CSVDGSLENTEAFF. The CDR3 DNA reads TGCAGCGTTGATGGCAGTTTAGAGAACACTGAAGCTTTCTTT.

The gene calls are TRBV28 and TRBJ2-5, with D hard to call. This CDR3 has 15 amino acids. Trimming cost V 5 bases and J 1 base, with 14 bases left between them. Germline CDR1 MDHEN, CDR2 SYDVKM. CDR3 protein: CASSLPALAQETQYF. The CDR3 nucleotides read TGTGCCAGCAGTCTCCCCGCCCTCGCCCAAGAGACCCAGTACTTC. Complete variable domain (other parts from reference TRBV28 and TRBJ2-5): DVKVTQSSRYLVKRTGEKVFLECVQDMDHENMFWYRQDPGLGLRLIYFSYDVKMKEKGDIPEGYSVSREKKERFSLILESASTNQTSMYLCASSLPALAQETQYFGPGTRLLVL.

In nucleotides, the CDR3 is TGTGCCAGCAGCCTGGACTGGAACGAGCAGTACTTC. It translates to CASSLDWNEQYF. V and J are TRBV11-2 and TRBJ2-7, with a weak D call TRBD2 (5 bases). Germline V CDR1 and CDR2: SGHAT, FQNNGV. This CDR3 has 12 residues. With 5 bases removed from V and 5 bases from J, the gap between germline ends came to 10 bases.

This clonotype was observed a handful of times. This chain links TRBV4-2 with TRBJ1-2; 8 nucleotides align to TRBD1. The CDR3 runs to 13 residues. V dropped 4 bases and J dropped 4; count of bases not matched to a gene: 2. The germline V gene has CDR1 LGHNA and CDR2 YNFKEQ. CDR3 in amino acids: CASSRTGSYGYTF. CDR3 bases: TGTGCCAGCAGCCGGACAGGGAGCTATGGCTACACCTTC.

This clonotype was recorded only once. CDR3 nucleotides: TGCAGCGTTCGGGGACAGCGGGGCTACGAGCAGTACTTC. This encodes CSVRGQRGYEQYF. This chain connects TRBV29-1 to TRBJ2-7; D might be TRBD1 or TRBD2, each matching 7 bases. V was cut by 5 bases and J by 3 bases, with 14 bases left in between. CDR1 SQVTM and CDR2 ANQGSEA come from the germline V gene. This CDR3 contains 13 residues.

This clonotype was detected only a few times. V is TRBV7-9 and J is TRBJ2-7; D possibly corresponds to TRBD2 (6 bases). The CDR3 extends over 15 amino acids. V lost 7 bases and J lost 1, with 17 bases in between. Germline V CDR1 and CDR2: SEHNR, FQNEAQ (reference sequence). In DNA form, the CDR3 reads TGTGCCAGCATTCCCCCGGAGGGCCGGTCCTACGAGCAGTACTTC. Its translation is CASIPPEGRSYEQYF.

This chain connects TRBV20-1 to TRBJ2-4; D not certain. The CDR3 covers 16 residues. Germline loops: CDR1 DFQATT, CDR2 SNEGSKA (reference sequence). V gave up 6 bases and J gave up 3 bases, with 21 bases separating them. The CDR3 loop reads CSATSLRPSGKNIQYF. CDR3 DNA: TGCAGTGCAACCTCTCTCAGGCCCTCGGGCAAAAACATTCAGTACTTC.

This chain links TRBV3-1 with TRBJ2-1; 11 positions agree with TRBD1. CDR3 length equals 16 residues. The trim removed 3 bases at V and 13 bases at J, leaving 14 bases unmatched. Germline V CDR1 and CDR2: LGHDT, YNNKEL (reference sequence). The chain's CDR3 is CASSHRRTGGEETQFF. The CDR3 DNA is TGTGCCAGCAGCCACCGACGGACAGGGGGCGAAGAGACCCAGTTCTTC.